Presented here are 17 T cell receptor beta chains from one specimen sequenced in a study of T-cell memory formation after mild COVID-19. TCRdb passed the 5' RACE reads through MiXCR, listing each CDR3 protein once. The top ten clones hold about 12% of a sample with roughly 450,000 distinct CDR3 sequences, roughly 18% of them seen once. Material: PBMCs or a T cell subset sorted from them (not recorded which). These receptors originate from an adult woman who had mild COVID-19 (a few samples of this study predate the infection). Cell type and time point are not known.

The chain has TRBV6-2 or TRBV6-3 and TRBJ1-5; 7 nucleotides agree with TRBD1. The CDR3 length is 17 residues. Germline V CDR1 and CDR2: MNHEY, SVGEGT. V dropped 2 bases and J dropped 6; count of bases not matched to a gene: 13. The CDR3 protein is CASSYTLQGLSSQPQHF. DNA of the CDR3: TGTGCCAGCAGTTACACGCTACAGGGGTTATCCAGTCAGCCCCAGCATTTT.

This clonotype was seen a few times. The V call is TRBV5-5, the J call TRBJ1-6; no reliable D call. The CDR3 extends over 13 amino acids. V was pared by 0 bases and J by 8 bases, with 6 bases between. CDR1 and CDR2 from the germline V gene are SGHKS and YYEKEE (reference sequence). CDR3 coding DNA: TGTGCCAGCAGCTTGGCCCCCTATTCACCCCTCCACTTT. This translates into CASSLAPYSPLHF.

This clonotype was detected a few times. This sequence joins TRBV7-9 and TRBJ1-2; the D is unclear. The germline CDR1 and CDR2 sequences are SEHNR and FQNEAQ (reference sequence). V lost 2 bases and J 4 bases, leaving 17 bases between the germline ends. The length of the CDR3 is 16 residues. CDR3 DNA sequence: TGTGCCAGCAGCTTAATAGGGAAGAACGAAGGCTATGGCTACACCTTC. As protein: CASSLIGKNEGYGYTF. The full variable domain, its missing parts supplied by reference TRBV7-9 and TRBJ1-2, is DTGVSQNPRHKITKRGQNVTFRCDPISEHNRLYWYRQTLGQGPEFLTYFQNEAQLEKSRLLSDRFSAERPKGSFSTLEIQRTEQGDSAMYLCASSLIGKNEGYGYTFGSGTRLTVV.

This chain links TRBV5-1 with TRBJ2-1, with 10 bases aligning to TRBD2. This CDR3 has 17 residues. The germline V gene encodes CDR1 SGHRS and CDR2 YFSETQ. J lost 1 base, V lost 1 base, and 5 bases had no gene match. This chain's CDR3 is CASSLTSGIESYNEQFF. CDR3 coding DNA: TGCGCCAGCAGCTTGACTAGCGGGATTGAGTCCTACAATGAGCAGTTCTTC.

The rearrangement uses TRBV20-1 and TRBJ2-1, with D unresolved. Germline V lookup: CDR1 DFQATT, CDR2 SNEGSKA (reference sequence). The CDR3 runs 15 residues. Trimming left V 4 bases short and J 0 bases short, with 13 bases between. CDR3: CSANRWRRSYNEQFF. The CDR3 bases are TGCAGTGCTAACCGCTGGCGACGCTCCTACAATGAGCAGTTCTTC.

The V and J genes are TRBV29-1 and TRBJ2-7; a weak D match, TRBD1 (6 bases). The ends were cut back, 7 bases at V and 6 bases at J, with 19 bases in the middle. This CDR3 region has 13 residues. The germline CDR1 and CDR2 sequences are SQVTM and ANQGSEA. The CDR3 DNA is TGCAGCGCCGGGTGGGGGCAAGCTCGCGAGCAGTACTTC. Protein product: CSAGWGQAREQYF.

This clonotype showed up many times. This rearrangement joins TRBV7-9 to TRBJ2-5; the D is unclear. The CDR3 length is 12 residues. With 6 bases removed from V and 3 bases from J, the gap between germline ends came to 8 bases. The V gene's germline CDR1 is SEHNR and CDR2 FQNEAQ (reference sequence). In DNA form, the CDR3 reads TGTGCCAGCAGGGTTGGGGAAGAGACCCAGTACTTC. Its translation: CASRVGEETQYF.

The J gene is TRBJ1-1, the V gene TRBV7-9; no reliable D call. Germline V lookup: CDR1 SEHNR, CDR2 FQNEAQ (reference sequence). There are 17 residues in the CDR3. Trimming took 4 bases from V and 0 from J, leaving 18 bases between them. CDR3 region: CASSSFFGQTLNTEAFF. The CDR3 nucleotides are TGTGCCAGCAGCTCCTTCTTTGGCCAGACCCTGAACACTGAAGCTTTCTTT.

This clonotype was counted ten times or more. The chain links TRBV4-2 to TRBJ2-5; no clear D gene. Trimming left V 3 bases short and J 5 bases short, with 10 bases between. The CDR3 is made up of 13 amino acids. Germline V lookup: CDR1 LGHNA, CDR2 YNFKEQ. The CDR3 sequence is CASSQGGEETQYF. The CDR3 DNA is TGTGCCAGCAGCCAGGGCGGTGAGGAGACCCAGTACTTC.

This sequence joins TRBV9 and TRBJ2-6; no clear D gene. This CDR3 contains 16 residues. The V end lost 1 base, the J end lost 0 bases, and 8 bases lay between the germline ends. Per the germline V gene, CDR1 is SGDLS and CDR2 is YYNGEE. CDR3 DNA: TGTGCCAGCAGCGTAAACAGAGCCTCTGGGGCCAACGTCCTGACTTTC. Protein product: CASSVNRASGANVLTF. The variable domain in full, with the rest retrieved from reference TRBV9 and TRBJ2-6, is DSGVTQTPKHLITATGQRVTLRCSPRSGDLSVYWYQQSLDQGLQFLIQYYNGEERAKGNILERFSAQQFPDLHSELNLSSLELGDSALYFCASSVNRASGANVLTFGAGSRLTVL.

This clonotype appeared a single time. The chain employs TRBV7-2 and TRBJ2-1; weak D call: TRBD2 (5 bases). The CDR3 has 15 residues. Germline CDR1 and CDR2: SGHTA and FQGNSA. V gave up 5 bases and J gave up 3 bases, with 14 bases separating them. The CDR3 DNA reads as TGTGCCAGCAGCACTTTAACTGACTACTACAATGAGCAGTTCTTC. Protein product: CASSTLTDYYNEQFF. The full variable domain, in which reference TRBV7-2 and TRBJ2-1 provide the parts outside the CDR3, is GAGVSQSPSNKVTEKGKDVELRCDPISGHTALYWYRQSLGQGLEFLIYFQGNSAPDKSGLPSDRFSAERTGGSVSTLTIQRTQQEDSAVYLCASSTLTDYYNEQFFGPGTRLTVL.

The chain combines TRBV19 with TRBJ1-2; the D gene is possibly TRBD1 (5 bases). V was cut by 10 bases and J by 7 bases, with 19 bases left in between. Germline V gene data show CDR1 as LNHDA and CDR2 as SQIVND (reference sequence). This CDR3 contains 13 residues. This CDR3 is CATRSAGVPGYTF. The CDR3 coding sequence is TGTGCCACCCGCTCGGCGGGGGTCCCTGGCTACACCTTC.

There are a few counts of this clonotype. Here the CDR3 reads CASSQDGGWGPGGQYF. The CDR3 coding sequence is TGTGCCAGCAGCCAAGATGGGGGCTGGGGCCCGGGAGGCCAGTACTTC. This sequence joins TRBV4-2 and TRBJ2-5; perhaps TRBD2 as D (7 bases). This CDR3 is built from 16 residues. Germline-derived CDR1 and CDR2 are LGHNA and YNFKEQ. V was cut by 0 bases and J by 10 bases, with 21 bases left in between.

This clonotype was seen many times. The chain couples TRBV12-3 or TRBV12-4 to TRBJ1-6, with D hard to call. The CDR3 length is 13 residues. Between the trimmed V and J ends, which lost 3 bases and 7 bases, there was a span of 7 bases. The CDR3 bases are TGTGCCAGCAGTTTGACTTTCAATTCACCCCTCCACTTT. It encodes CASSLTFNSPLHF.

The rearrangement joins TRBV12-3 or TRBV12-4 to TRBJ1-5; no clear D. Trimming took off 3 bases at V and 1 base at J, with 7 bases between the two ends. CDR3 size: 14 residues. DNA of the CDR3: TGTGCCAGCAGTTTGCCCCGAAGCAATCAGCCCCAGCATTTT. Its translation: CASSLPRSNQPQHF.

The chain carries TRBV5-4 and TRBJ2-5, with 8 bases aligning to TRBD2. Germline V gene data show CDR1 as SGHNT and CDR2 as YYREEE (reference sequence). The V gene end was trimmed by 2 bases and the J gene end by 2 bases; junction bases not matched to a gene: 5. This CDR3 is built from 15 residues. CDR3 DNA sequence: TGTGCCAGCAGCTTAACTAGCGGAAAACAAGAGACCCAGTACTTC. Amino acids: CASSLTSGKQETQYF.

This clonotype was seen at least ten times. The chain combines TRBV7-3 with TRBJ1-2; D remains unclear. From germline, CDR1 is SGHTA and CDR2 FQGTGA. The CDR3 sequence is 15 residues long. V was shortened by 0 bases and J by 6 bases, with 14 bases between the two germline ends. The CDR3 region is CASSLTTGPGHGYTF. The CDR3 DNA reads as TGTGCCAGCAGCTTAACTACCGGGCCCGGGCATGGCTACACCTTC.